These 17 T cell receptor beta chains came from one sample sequenced in a study of T cell repertoires in cytomegalovirus infection. TCRdb fed the reads into MiXCR, producing one record per CDR3 protein. The sample lists approximately 180,000 distinct CDR3 sequences; approximately 19% were seen once. Sequenced: PBMCs. These receptors were collected from a human donor in good health (CMV status not recorded). Some clones in this sample may be carry-over from other donors' samples.

The table lists this clonotype with many counts. The V and J genes are TRBV7-3 and TRBJ2-5; D is unresolved. The CDR3 runs 13 residues. Germline assignment: CDR1 SGHTA and CDR2 FQGTGA. Between the trimmed V and J ends, which lost 0 bases and 3 bases, there was a span of 5 bases. The CDR3 DNA follows: TGTGCCAGCAGCTTAACCCAGAAAGAGACCCAGTACTTC. This translates into CASSLTQKETQYF.

This clonotype was observed at least ten times. CDR3 in DNA: TGTGCCAGCAGCTTACTCGGACAGCCTAATTCACCCCTCCACTTT. Translating it yields CASSLLGQPNSPLHF. The V gene is TRBV7-3, the J gene TRBJ1-6; a weak D match, TRBD1 (6 bases). The CDR3 is 15 residues long. From germline, CDR1 is SGHTA and CDR2 FQGTGA. The V gene lost 2 bases and the J gene lost 6 bases, with 11 bases spanning the gap. Full variable domain (missing parts from reference TRBV7-3 and TRBJ1-6): GAGVSQTPSNKVTEKGKYVELRCDPISGHTALYWYRQSLGQGPEFLIYFQGTGAADDSGLPNDRFFAVRPEGSVSTLKIQRTERGDSAVYLCASSLLGQPNSPLHFGNGTRLTVT.

V gene TRBV19 combines with J gene TRBJ1-2; D unresolved. CDR3 length: 15 amino acids. Germline V gives CDR1 LNHDA, CDR2 SQIVND (reference sequence). Trimming shortened V by 7 bases and J by 8 bases, and 23 bases separated the two germline ends. CDR3 in amino acids: CASTLMSGTVDGYTF. The CDR3 DNA reads as TGTGCCAGTACCTTAATGTCGGGTACCGTCGACGGCTACACCTTC.

This clonotype has a handful of counts. This chain connects TRBV6-6 to TRBJ1-2; the D is unclear. Germline V lookup: CDR1 MNHNY, CDR2 SVGAGI (reference sequence). CDR3 size: 12 residues. Trimming removed 8 bases at V and 8 bases at J, with 15 bases between. The CDR3 DNA reads TGTGCCAGCGCGGCCGTACCCCAGGGCTACACCTTC. Amino acid sequence: CASAAVPQGYTF.

This clonotype came up many times. The chain employs TRBV19 and TRBJ1-1; D is uncertain. The CDR3 contains 13 residues. Deletions cut 5 bases from V and 0 bases from J, with 7 bases between. Germline V gives CDR1 LNHDA, CDR2 SQIVND (reference sequence). The CDR3: CASSYRLNTEAFF. The CDR3 bases are TGTGCCAGTAGTTACCGACTGAACACTGAAGCTTTCTTT.

This clonotype showed up just a few times. The J gene is TRBJ1-4, the V gene TRBV20-1, with 7 positions matching TRBD1. CDR1 is DFQATT and CDR2 is SNEGSKA in the germline V gene (reference sequence). Trimming removed 0 bases from V and 4 bases from J; junction bases left unmatched: 5. CDR3 size: 15 residues. The CDR3 region is CSARDPRGNNEKLFF. CDR3 bases: TGCAGTGCTAGAGATCCCAGGGGGAATAATGAAAAACTGTTTTTT.

This clonotype appeared a few times. The chain uses TRBV29-1 and TRBJ2-6; D uncertain. Germline V CDR1 and CDR2: SQVTM, ANQGSEA. The CDR3 length is 13 residues. The V end lost 4 bases, the J end lost 0 bases, and 4 bases lay between the germline ends. The CDR3 loop reads CSVVFSGANVLTF. DNA for the CDR3: TGCAGCGTTGTATTCTCTGGGGCCAACGTCCTGACTTTC.

This clonotype has ten or more counts. This rearrangement joins TRBV7-2 to TRBJ2-4; 9 positions agree with TRBD1. Germline V lookup: CDR1 SGHTA, CDR2 FQGNSA. The CDR3 consists of 17 residues. The trim removed 1 base at V and 0 bases at J, leaving 4 bases unmatched. The CDR3 here is CASSLVGTGRAKNIQYF. The CDR3 region has the DNA TGTGCCAGCAGCTTAGTTGGGACAGGGCGAGCCAAAAACATTCAGTACTTC. The variable domain in full, with the rest retrieved from reference TRBV7-2 and TRBJ2-4, is GAGVSQSPSNKVTEKGKDVELRCDPISGHTALYWYRQSLGQGLEFLIYFQGNSAPDKSGLPSDRFSAERTGGSVSTLTIQRTQQEDSAVYLCASSLVGTGRAKNIQYFGAGTRLSVL.

V and J are TRBV6-6 and TRBJ1-1; unclear D gene. The CDR3 is 16 residues long. The V gene lost 2 bases and the J gene lost 1 base, with 14 bases spanning the gap. Germline V gene sequence: CDR1 MNHNY, CDR2 SVGAGI (reference sequence). The CDR3, as DNA: TGTGCCAGCAGTTACCCTAGTCTGGCGTGGAACACTGAAGCTTTCTTT. Translated: CASSYPSLAWNTEAFF.

The gene calls are TRBV25-1 and TRBJ2-7; TRBD2 is a possible D gene (6 bases). CDR3 length equals 14 residues. Germline CDR1 and CDR2: MGHDK and SYGVNS. Trimming stripped 4 bases from V and 3 bases from J, with 13 bases between. CDR3 sequence: CASSVEGTFYEQYF. CDR3 DNA sequence: TGTGCCAGCAGTGTGGAGGGGACTTTCTACGAGCAGTACTTC.

This clonotype was observed at least ten times. In DNA, the CDR3 is TGTGCCAGCAGCGTTAGGCAGTCCCAGAGGGGAGACGAGCAGTACTTC. Translating it yields CASSVRQSQRGDEQYF. The rearrangement uses TRBV7-2 and TRBJ2-7; perhaps D is TRBD1 or TRBD2 (5 bases each). Germline values: CDR1 SGHTA, CDR2 FQGNSA. Trimming shortened V by 5 bases and J by 5 bases, and 22 bases separated the two germline ends. This CDR3 comprises 16 residues.

Ten or more counts support this clonotype. CDR3 nucleotides: TGTGCCAGCAGCTTAGGGGGAAACACCATATATTTT. Translated: CASSLGGNTIYF. V gene TRBV7-2 combines with J gene TRBJ1-3; D gene uncertain. Per germline, CDR1 SGHTA and CDR2 FQGNSA. Trimming took 1 base from V and 4 from J, leaving 2 bases between them. The CDR3 length is 12 residues.

This clonotype was counted only a few times. This chain links TRBV12-3 or TRBV12-4 with TRBJ2-2; D might be TRBD1 (6 bases). This CDR3 comprises 14 residues. Between the trimmed V and J ends, which lost 4 bases and 5 bases, there was a span of 11 bases. The CDR3 coding sequence is TGTGCCAGCAGTTGGGGGCGGTGGACCGGGGAGCTGTTTTTT. Translated: CASSWGRWTGELFF.

This clonotype appeared many times. The chain recombines TRBV7-6 with TRBJ1-5; perhaps TRBD1 as D (5 bases). Germline CDR1 reads SGHVS; CDR2 reads FNYEAQ. The CDR3 is 15 amino acids. Trimming pared 5 bases from V and 3 bases from J, leaving 14 bases between. In nucleotides, the CDR3 is TGTGCCAGCAGCCCGGACCCGGGACTCAATCAGCCCCAGCATTTT. Translating it yields CASSPDPGLNQPQHF.

This clonotype was counted between two and nine times. The chain couples TRBV7-8 to TRBJ2-2; a weak D match, TRBD1 (5 bases). This CDR3 spans 16 amino acids. Germline CDR1 and CDR2: SGHVS and FQNEAQ. Trimming removed 2 bases at V and 2 bases at J, with 12 bases between. The CDR3 spells CASSLSAWGNTGELFF. The CDR3 coding sequence is TGTGCCAGCAGCTTATCAGCATGGGGCAACACCGGGGAGCTGTTTTTT.

The sample holds many counts of this clonotype. The V gene is TRBV19, the J gene TRBJ1-1; D remains unclear. Trimming removed 5 bases from V and 2 bases from J, with 15 bases in between. The CDR3 has 15 residues. Germline CDR1 and CDR2: LNHDA and SQIVND (reference sequence). CDR3 sequence (DNA): TGTGCCAGTAGTCCTGGTAACGGCGGTAACACTGAAGCTTTCTTT. It yields the protein CASSPGNGGNTEAFF.

This chain uses TRBV7-2 with TRBJ1-2; D is possibly TRBD1 (6 bases). There are 16 residues in the CDR3. V gave up 4 bases and J gave up 3 bases, with 18 bases separating them. Germline CDR1 SGHTA, CDR2 FQGNSA. The CDR3 spells CASSSGQRVAHYGYTF. CDR3 DNA: TGTGCCAGCAGCTCCGGACAGCGGGTAGCACACTATGGCTACACCTTC.